A single sample gave rise to the 8 T cell receptor beta chains below, sequenced in a study of regulatory T cells in long-lasting Graves disease. Construction of the TCR beta libraries employed iRepertoire HTBI primers in conjunction with Arm-PCR of CDR3 regions. TCRdb reprocessed the multiplex PCR reads with MiXCR, giving one entry per CDR3 protein. Here the sample spans 300,000 to 400,000 distinct CDR3 sequences, over 15% being singletons. Regarding time point: newly diagnosed GD, antithyroid drugs for less than 3 months. The TCR library was made from RNA that had been extracted from PBMCs in TRIzol. These data are also associated with another study on T cells in Graves' hyperthyroidism and ophthalmopathy.

Sequenced here: peripheral blood mononuclear cells (PBMCs), sampled at new diagnosis, from a patient treated with antithyroid drugs. These receptors came from a middle-aged man with Graves disease.

The sample holds many counts of this clonotype. The rearrangement links TRBV5-1 to TRBJ1-1; 7 positions agree with TRBD1. The J segment lost 6 bases and the V segment lost 2 bases, leaving 4 bases of the junction unmatched. The CDR3 is 13 residues long. Germline CDR1 reads SGHRS; CDR2 reads YFSETQ. The CDR3 loop reads CASSLQGWAEAFF. CDR3 DNA sequence: TGCGCCAGCAGCTTACAGGGGTGGGCTGAAGCTTTCTTT.

Ten or more counts support this clonotype. The CDR3 loop is CASSLRRDSYEQYF. The CDR3 bases are TGTGCCAGCAGCTTAAGACGGGACTCCTACGAGCAGTACTTC. The rearrangement uses TRBV7-2 and TRBJ2-7, with TRBD2 as a possible D gene (5 bases). V was shortened by 2 bases and J by 0 bases, with 8 bases between the two germline ends. Germline V gene lookup returns CDR1 SGHTA and CDR2 FQGNSA. CDR3 size: 14 residues.

This clonotype was counted at least ten times. This chain links TRBV28 with TRBJ2-3; 7 positions match TRBD1. The CDR3 covers 17 residues. Losses at the gene ends were 4 bases for V and 2 bases for J; bases not matched to a gene: 12. Germline V CDR1 and CDR2: MDHEN, SYDVKM. CDR3 amino acids: CASSSPTGAWDTDTQYF. The CDR3 DNA follows: TGTGCCAGCAGTTCTCCCACAGGGGCGTGGGACACAGATACGCAGTATTTT.

The rearrangement joins TRBV19 to TRBJ1-5; D gene ambiguous. This CDR3 comprises 14 residues. The V end lost 6 bases, the J end lost 2 bases, and 11 bases lay between the germline ends. Germline CDR1 is LNHDA and CDR2 is SQIVND (reference sequence). The CDR3 here is CASSSIGGNQPQHF. The CDR3 DNA reads as TGTGCCAGTAGCTCGATAGGCGGCAATCAGCCCCAGCATTTT.

This clonotype was seen a handful of times. V is TRBV5-5 and J is TRBJ1-5; a possible D gene is TRBD1 (5 bases). The length of the CDR3 is 14 residues. Germline V gives CDR1 SGHKS, CDR2 YYEKEE (reference sequence). Trimming shortened V by 4 bases and J by 7 bases, and 15 bases separated the two germline ends. This CDR3 is CASSPLGGRQPQHF. The CDR3 DNA sequence: TGTGCCAGCAGCCCTCTTGGGGGTAGACAGCCCCAGCATTTT.

This clonotype was found many times. The rearrangement joins TRBV6-2 or TRBV6-3 to TRBJ2-5; 15 bases match TRBD2. Unmatched junction bases numbered 8, after V lost 5 bases and J lost 7 bases. Germline V CDR1 and CDR2: MNHEY, SVGEGT. The CDR3 is 16 amino acids. For the CDR3, the DNA is TGTGCCAGCAGTAAAGGACTAGCGGGGGGGCCGGGGACCCAGTACTTC. It translates to CASSKGLAGGPGTQYF.

This clonotype was observed once. The genes are TRBV27 and TRBJ2-1; TRBD2 matches 11 bases. The junction had 13 bases not matched to a gene; V was cut back by 6 bases and J by 6 bases. The CDR3 is 17 residues long. The germline CDR1 and CDR2 sequences are MNHEY and SMNVEV (reference sequence). CDR3: CASSRHSSGGWGNEQFF. CDR3 sequence (DNA): TGTGCCAGCAGCCGACATTCTAGCGGGGGGTGGGGCAATGAGCAGTTCTTC.

At least ten counts were recorded for this clonotype. This chain connects TRBV20-1 to TRBJ2-4; D is undetermined. The germline gives CDR1 DFQATT, CDR2 SNEGSKA (reference sequence). V lost 7 bases to trimming and J lost 0 bases, with 10 bases between them. CDR3 size: 13 residues. The CDR3 DNA is TGCAGTGGGTTAGGTTTAGCCAAAAACATTCAGTACTTC. It codes for CSGLGLAKNIQYF.